This entry is about one T cell receptor (beta chain). The antigen remains unidentified. The source of the sample is a study of yellow fever vaccine responses in identical twins. General study points: The T cell response to vaccination in identical twins was reportedly partly convergent and partly personalized.

This CDR3 is built from 13 residues. The V gene lost 2 bases and the J gene lost 11 bases, with 12 bases spanning the gap. MiXCR, run by TCRdb on the RT-PCR reads, gives a single entry per CDR3 protein. The top ten clones hold about 1.8% of a sample with 15,000 or so distinct CDR3 sequences, roughly 85% of them seen once. The sequencing here drew on T cells from blood (PBMCs), unsorted or a sorted subset (not recorded which), taken before or after yellow fever vaccination (not recorded which). The rearrangement uses TRBV12-3 or TRBV12-4 and TRBJ1-4; D might be TRBD1 (5 bases). The TCR originated in a woman between 18 and 30 years old who received the yellow fever vaccine. This chain's CDR3 is CASSLTGDGKLFF. CDR3 DNA: TGTGCCAGCAGTTTAACCGGGGACGGGAAACTGTTTTTT.